This TCR beta chain is from a study of blood T cell repertoires in COVID-19. Measured with immunoSEQ multiplex PCR; TCRdb has only the in-frame clones, and not every one. The sample includes 140,000 to 150,000 clones, over 80% of them seen just once. Deletions cut 0 bases from V and 4 bases from J, with 13 bases between. Germline V gene data show CDR1 as SGHKS and CDR2 as YYEKEE (reference sequence). CDR3 length equals 15 residues. The source of this sequence is a woman between 45 and 65 years old who had been exposed to COVID-19. Sequencing used PBMCs or T cells enriched from blood (not recorded which). This sequence joins TRBV5-5 and TRBJ1-1, with D perhaps TRBD1 (5 bases). The CDR3 bases are TGTGCCAGCAGCTTGGATACTCACCAGGGCACTGAAGCTTTCTTT. It is translated as CASSLDTHQGTEAFF. Filled out from reference TRBV5-5 and TRBJ1-1, the complete variable domain reads DAGVTQSPTHLIKTRGQQVTLRCSPISGHKSVSWYQQVLGQGPQFIFQYYEKEERGRGNFPDRFSARQFPNYSSELNVNALLLGDSALYLCASSLDTHQGTEAFFGQGTRLTVV.